The 5 T cell receptor beta chains in this list originate from one sample, sequenced in a study of T cell changes during pregnancy in multiple sclerosis. The table came from immunoSEQ multiplex PCR; TCRdb's copy has only in-frame clones and leaves some out. The top ten clones hold roughly 0.44% of a sample with about 79,000 clones, about nine tenths of them seen once. Sequences were derived from CD4+ T cells from peripheral blood mononuclear cells, sampled in the second trimester of pregnancy. These receptors were obtained from a female donor with multiple sclerosis, enrolled in a pregnancy study.

The J gene is TRBJ1-2, the V gene TRBV6-6, with 9 positions matching TRBD1. There are 14 residues in the CDR3. Per the germline V gene, CDR1 is MNHNY and CDR2 is SVGAGI (reference sequence). V gave up 4 bases and J gave up 7 bases; unmatched junction bases: 7. The CDR3 is CASSSGTGSIGYTF. The CDR3 bases are TGTGCCAGCAGTTCCGGGACAGGGTCTATTGGCTACACCTTC.

This chain connects TRBV11-2 to TRBJ2-7, with D possibly being TRBD1 (5 bases). CDR3 length: 15 amino acids. The V gene's germline CDR1 is SGHAT and CDR2 FQNNGV. The V gene lost 0 bases and the J gene lost 6 bases, with 15 bases spanning the gap. The CDR3: CASSLDLGPILEQYF. DNA for the CDR3: TGTGCCAGCAGCTTAGATCTGGGGCCAATTCTCGAGCAGTACTTC.

The J gene is TRBJ2-7, the V gene TRBV28; 7 bases are a match to TRBD1. Germline V gene data show CDR1 as MDHEN and CDR2 as SYDVKM. This CDR3 is built from 13 residues. CDR3 coding DNA: TGTGCTGGCAGGGGGACAGAATCCTACGAGCAGTACTTC. Its protein is CAGRGTESYEQYF.

This clone has a single count. This chain uses TRBV18 with TRBJ2-5; the match to TRBD2 covers 8 bases. The ends lost 3 bases at V and 5 bases at J; junction bases unmatched: 5. Germline V lookup: CDR1 KGHSH, CDR2 LQKENI. The CDR3 is 14 residues long. The CDR3 spells CASSPAGGAETQYF. The DNA of the CDR3 is TGTGCCAGCTCACCGGCCGGGGGGGCTGAGACCCAGTACTTC.

The chain links TRBV5-4 to TRBJ1-2, with 8 bases fitting TRBD1. J gave up 8 bases and V 0 bases, and 6 bases lay outside the gene matches. Looked up from germline, CDR1 is SGHNT and CDR2 is YYREEE (reference sequence). The CDR3 is 14 residues long. Written as DNA, the CDR3 is TGTGCCAGCAGCTTGGGCGACAGGGGAGTAGGCTACACCTTC. This translates into CASSLGDRGVGYTF.